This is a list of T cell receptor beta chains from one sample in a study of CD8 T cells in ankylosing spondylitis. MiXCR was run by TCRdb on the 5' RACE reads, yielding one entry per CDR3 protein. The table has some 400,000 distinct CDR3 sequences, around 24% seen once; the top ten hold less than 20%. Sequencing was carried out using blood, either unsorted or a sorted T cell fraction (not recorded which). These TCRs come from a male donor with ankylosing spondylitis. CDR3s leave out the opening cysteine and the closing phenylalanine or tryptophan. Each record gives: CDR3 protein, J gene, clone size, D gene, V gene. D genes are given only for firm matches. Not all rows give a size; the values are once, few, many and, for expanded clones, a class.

ASSRTGTRNEQF	TRBJ2-1	.	TRBD1	TRBV12-3/TRBV12-4
ASSPLDRGGYGYT	TRBJ1-2	few	TRBD1	TRBV4-3
ASTRGAVNTEAF	TRBJ1-1	few	.	TRBV12-3/TRBV12-4
ASSRLDFAGELF	TRBJ2-2	.	.	TRBV28
AWSLQETQY	TRBJ2-5	.	.	TRBV30
ASIEATNHNEQF	TRBJ2-1	.	.	TRBV28
ASSLAGYSGSSYEQY	TRBJ2-7	.	TRBD2	TRBV5-5
ASSGTAANYGYT	TRBJ1-2	.	.	TRBV19
ASSSGSVYGYT	TRBJ1-2	few	.	TRBV7-8
ASRDNYEQY	TRBJ2-7	.	.	TRBV6-2/TRBV6-3
ASSRIIAGSYNEQF	TRBJ2-1	few	TRBD2	TRBV7-7
ASSEIRGRFYEQY	TRBJ2-7	few	.	TRBV2
ASSQGGDRFSGANVLT	TRBJ2-6	.	.	TRBV14
ASSEASLSNQPQH	TRBJ1-5	few	.	TRBV10-2
ASSPPIVRAQY	TRBJ2-5	few	.	TRBV12-3/TRBV12-4
ASSYKSTVYEQY	TRBJ2-7	.	.	TRBV6-5
ASSVMATNTEAF	TRBJ1-1	few	.	TRBV9
ASSLGSGRHNEQF	TRBJ2-1	many	TRBD2	TRBV12-3/TRBV12-4
AICPYSAGDSYEQF	TRBJ2-1	.	TRBD2	TRBV10-3
ARDRRGLARLKTQY	TRBJ2-5	.	TRBD2	TRBV6-1
ASSSGQINEKLF	TRBJ1-4	few	.	TRBV7-2
SARDSRGADTQY	TRBJ2-3	few	.	TRBV20-1